The 22 T cell receptor beta chains given below trace back to one sample, sequenced in a study of T cells in Graves' hyperthyroidism and ophthalmopathy. RNA transcripts served as the template for amplifying TCR beta CDR3 regions. Using the HTBI primer set, a first-round RT-PCR was run on the TCR CDR3. TCRdb ran MiXCR on the multiplex PCR reads and lists one entry per CDR3 protein. The sample consists of about 700,000 distinct CDR3 sequences, 13% to 15% of them appearing once. Sequencing input: blood. These receptors came from a woman under 30 with Graves' hyperthyroidism.

This clonotype has a count of ten or more. The genes are TRBV11-2 and TRBJ2-3; the D gene could be TRBD1 or TRBD2 (5 bases each). V was trimmed by 3 bases and J by 0 bases, leaving 13 bases between them. The CDR3 contains 16 residues. Germline V lookup: CDR1 SGHAT, CDR2 FQNNGV. CDR3 loop: CASSLGRGGSTDTQYF. CDR3 in DNA: TGTGCCAGCAGCTTGGGACGGGGCGGTAGCACAGATACGCAGTATTTT.

This clonotype was picked up a small number of times. One base away lies a much larger clone, so this may be a sequencing read error. No conserved phenylalanine or tryptophan is present at the end of the CDR3, so a read error is the likely explanation. This chain uses TRBV18 with TRBJ2-7; tentative D call: TRBD1 (6 bases). Germline CDR1 KGHSH, CDR2 LQKENI. The CDR3 consists of 14 residues. With 4 bases removed from V and 0 bases from J, the gap between germline ends came to 10 bases. CDR3 DNA sequence: TGTGCCAGCTCACTAACGGACAGCTCCTACGAGCAGTACTTA. Amino acids: CASSLTDSSYEQYL.

V gene TRBV27 combines with J gene TRBJ2-6, with 8 bases identical to TRBD1. V shed 3 bases and J 4 bases; nucleotides not matched to a gene: 5. Germline CDR1 reads MNHEY; CDR2 reads SMNVEV (reference sequence). The CDR3 extends over 16 amino acids. CDR3 nucleotides: TGTGCCAGCAGTTTCCAGGGGGCGGGAGGGGCCAACGTCCTGACTTTC. This sequence encodes CASSFQGAGGANVLTF. The entire variable domain, with the rest obtained from reference TRBV27 and TRBJ2-6, is as follows: EAQVTQNPRYLITVTGKKLTVTCSQNMNHEYMSWYRQDPGLGLRQIYYSMNVEVTDKGDVPEGYKVSRKEKRNFPLILESPSPNQTSLYFCASSFQGAGGANVLTFGAGSRLTVL.

This clonotype was recorded many times. The chain combines TRBV12-3 or TRBV12-4 with TRBJ1-3, with TRBD1 matching over 7 bases. After removal of 6 bases from V and 0 bases from J, the junction contained 8 bases not matched to a gene. CDR3 size: 16 residues. CDR3 sequence: CASSRQGVNSGNTIYF. The CDR3 DNA is TGTGCCAGCAGCAGACAGGGAGTAAACTCTGGAAACACCATATATTTT.

The V gene is TRBV19, the J gene TRBJ1-5, with 8 bases lining up with TRBD1. V dropped 3 bases and J dropped 1; count of bases not matched to a gene: 5. The CDR3 totals 16 residues. Germline V gene data show CDR1 as LNHDA and CDR2 as SQIVND (reference sequence). The chain's CDR3 is CASSMLTGASNQPQHF. CDR3 in DNA: TGTGCCAGTAGTATGTTGACAGGGGCGAGCAATCAGCCCCAGCATTTT.

This sequence joins TRBV7-6 and TRBJ1-1, with 8 bases aligning to TRBD1. This CDR3 has 17 residues. The germline V gene has CDR1 SGHVS and CDR2 FNYEAQ. J gave up 4 bases and V 1 base, and 11 bases lay outside the gene matches. The CDR3 DNA reads TGTGCCAGCAGCTTAGACTTGAGGGGAACAGGGGGCACTGAAGCTTTCTTT. Its protein is CASSLDLRGTGGTEAFF.

In its sample, this clonotype was seen a few times. The V call is TRBV30, the J call TRBJ1-5; no clear D. V lost 3 bases to trimming and J lost 3 bases, with 12 bases between them. The germline V gene encodes CDR1 GTSNPN and CDR2 SVGIG (reference sequence). This CDR3 has 14 residues. The DNA for the CDR3 is TGTGCCTGGAGCCCGGACTTTTTCAATCAGCCCCAGCATTTT. This gives the protein CAWSPDFFNQPQHF.

The chain is built from TRBV4-3 and TRBJ1-4, with D perhaps matching TRBD1 (5 bases). V was trimmed by 4 bases and J by 3 bases, leaving 12 bases between them. The germline gives CDR1 LGHNA, CDR2 YSLEER. The length of the CDR3 is 15 residues. CDR3 nucleotides: TGCGCCAGCAGCCTCCAGGGCTTGGCTAATGAAAAACTGTTTTTT. As protein: CASSLQGLANEKLFF.

The rearrangement uses TRBV12-3 or TRBV12-4 and TRBJ1-4; no firm D call. Trimming stripped 4 bases from V and 11 bases from J, with 8 bases between. The CDR3 length is 11 residues. CDR3 protein: CASSSGPKLFF. CDR3 nucleotides: TGTGCCAGCAGTTCGGGCCCGAAACTGTTTTTT.

This clonotype was observed a few times. The chain uses TRBV20-1 and TRBJ2-7; no clear D gene. V was clipped by 1 base and J by 0 bases, with 10 bases between them. The CDR3 totals 14 residues. Per the germline V gene, CDR1 is DFQATT and CDR2 is SNEGSKA (reference sequence). CDR3 nucleotide sequence: TGCAGTGCTAGAGCAGAACCACACTCCTACGAGCAGTACTTC. This gives the protein CSARAEPHSYEQYF.

This clonotype showed up many times. This rearrangement joins TRBV12-3 or TRBV12-4 to TRBJ1-1, with TRBD1 as a possible D gene (5 bases). The germline V and J ends were trimmed by 6 bases and 5 bases, with 13 bases remaining between them. CDR3 length equals 13 residues. Written as DNA, the CDR3 is TGTGCCAGCAGCCGGGGCGTTGAGACTGAAGCTTTCTTT. The encoded protein is CASSRGVETEAFF.

The chain is built from TRBV4-1 and TRBJ2-2; 9 nucleotides align to TRBD2. Looked up from germline, CDR1 is MGHRA and CDR2 is YSYEKL. After removal of 0 bases from V and 4 bases from J, the junction contained 3 bases not matched to a gene. The CDR3 runs to 16 residues. The CDR3 DNA reads as TGCGCCAGCAGCCAAGAGGAGCGGGAGGTCACCGGGGAGCTGTTTTTT. Translation: CASSQEEREVTGELFF.

The table lists this clonotype with many counts. The chain links TRBV4-1 to TRBJ1-2; tentatively, D is TRBD1 (5 bases). Trimming pared 3 bases from V and 4 bases from J, leaving 21 bases between. CDR1 and CDR2 from the germline V gene are MGHRA and YSYEKL. The CDR3 has 17 residues. For the CDR3, the DNA is TGCGCCAGCAGCCACGGGACGAGGAGCTGGGGAACCTATGGCTACACCTTC. The encoded protein is CASSHGTRSWGTYGYTF.

This clonotype came up many times. This chain connects TRBV28 to TRBJ2-1; D tentatively fits TRBD1 or TRBD2 (5 bases each). Germline CDR1 MDHEN, CDR2 SYDVKM. Trimming took 2 bases from V and 7 from J, leaving 9 bases between them. There are 13 residues in the CDR3. Here the CDR3 reads CASSLLWGNEQFF. The CDR3, as DNA: TGTGCCAGCAGTTTACTCTGGGGGAATGAGCAGTTCTTC.

This clonotype showed up just a few times. This may stem from a read error, because a much larger clone lies one nucleotide away. This chain uses TRBV15 with TRBJ2-5; D unclear. V was clipped by 1 base and J by 5 bases, with 8 bases between them. Germline CDR1 and CDR2: LNHNV and YYDKDF (reference sequence). CDR3 length: 13 residues. CDR3 nucleotides: TGTGCCACCAGCAGAGGTCGAATGGAGACCCAGTACTTC. Protein sequence: CATSRGRMETQYF.

This clonotype was seen repeatedly, ten times or more. The chain combines TRBV12-3 or TRBV12-4 with TRBJ2-7, with D uncertain. V lost 3 bases and J lost 2, with 11 bases in between. This CDR3 has 14 amino acids. CDR3: CASSLATTAYEQYF. The CDR3, as DNA: TGTGCCAGCAGTTTGGCGACGACCGCCTACGAGCAGTACTTC.

Ten or more counts support this clonotype. CDR3 sequence: CASSPSYGYTF. In DNA, the CDR3 is TGTGCCAGCAGCCCTTCCTATGGCTACACCTTC. The rearrangement joins TRBV28 to TRBJ1-2; no definite D call. CDR3 size: 11 residues. Germline V gene lookup returns CDR1 MDHEN and CDR2 SYDVKM. Trimming took 6 bases from V and 4 from J, leaving 6 bases between them.

This clonotype was seen repeatedly, ten times or more. The chain uses TRBV28 and TRBJ2-2; TRBD1 is a possible D gene (6 bases). This CDR3 is 14 amino acids long. The ends were cut back, 7 bases at V and 0 bases at J, with 9 bases in the middle. The germline V gene has CDR1 MDHEN and CDR2 SYDVKM. The CDR3 DNA reads as TGTGCCAGCACGGGACACTCGAACACCGGGGAGCTGTTTTTT. Encoded protein: CASTGHSNTGELFF.

The chain links TRBV15 to TRBJ1-5; D might be TRBD1 (6 bases). The V gene's germline CDR1 is LNHNV and CDR2 YYDKDF (reference sequence). The CDR3 sequence is 15 residues long. Trimming shortened V by 3 bases and J by 0 bases, and 9 bases separated the two germline ends. CDR3 sequence: CATSSGQYSNQPQHF. CDR3 coding DNA: TGTGCCACCAGCAGCGGACAGTATAGCAATCAGCCCCAGCATTTT.

The chain couples TRBV10-3 to TRBJ2-4; D is perhaps TRBD2 (6 bases). V was clipped by 4 bases and J by 5 bases, with 12 bases between them. Germline-derived CDR1 and CDR2 are ENHRY and SYGVKD. The CDR3 covers 14 residues. DNA for the CDR3: TGTGCCATCAGTGCGGAGGGGTGGGAAAACATTCAGTACTTC. It translates to CAISAEGWENIQYF.

The V call is TRBV15, the J call TRBJ2-1; 7 bases fit TRBD1. CDR3 length: 15 residues. The J segment lost 0 bases and the V segment lost 4 bases, leaving 3 bases of the junction unmatched. CDR1 LNHNV and CDR2 YYDKDF come from the germline V gene (reference sequence). The DNA of the CDR3 is TGTGCCACCAGCACAGACAGGGCCTCCTACAATGAGCAGTTCTTC. Translating gives CATSTDRASYNEQFF.

This clonotype was found many times. The rearrangement joins TRBV2 to TRBJ2-1, with D possibly being TRBD2 (6 bases). CDR1 is SNHLY and CDR2 is FYNNEI in the germline V gene. The CDR3 totals 14 residues. V lost 8 bases and J 5 bases, leaving 16 bases between the germline ends. CDR3 loop: CASAWLANNNEQFF. For the CDR3, the DNA is TGTGCCAGCGCTTGGCTAGCGAATAACAATGAGCAGTTCTTC.